The 26 T cell receptor beta chains reported below all come from one sample, sequenced in a study of T cells in Graves' hyperthyroidism and ophthalmopathy. Amplification of TCR beta CDR3 regions was performed using RNA transcripts as template. The TCR CDR3 first-round RT-PCR relied on the HTBI primer set. TCRdb reprocessed the multiplex PCR reads with MiXCR, giving one entry per CDR3 protein. The sample has fewer than 600,000 distinct CDR3 sequences; approximately 14% are singletons. The material sequenced was blood. The receptors come from a woman in her 40s with Graves' hyperthyroidism.

Concerning this clonotype: A much larger clone sits a single nucleotide away, making a read error possible. V and J are TRBV12-3 or TRBV12-4 and TRBJ2-1; D is ambiguous. CDR3 length equals 13 residues. The CDR3 spells CARRQRGYNEQFF. The DNA of the CDR3 is TGTGCCCGCAGACAACGCGGCTACAATGAGCAGTTCTTC.

Many counts were recorded for this clonotype. The chain employs TRBV12-3 or TRBV12-4 and TRBJ2-7, with D possibly being TRBD1 (6 bases). The CDR3 runs 16 residues. The V gene lost 4 bases and the J gene lost 4 bases, with 20 bases spanning the gap. The DNA for the CDR3 is TGTGCCAGCAGTTCCACAGGGCCTACAGAGCGTTACGAGCAGTACTTC. Protein product: CASSSTGPTERYEQYF.

This clonotype was recorded a few times. This chain uses TRBV27 with TRBJ2-6; D possibly corresponds to TRBD2 (7 bases). Looked up from germline, CDR1 is MNHEY and CDR2 is SMNVEV (reference sequence). The V and J ends lost 5 bases and 12 bases respectively, with 14 bases between them. This CDR3 is built from 13 residues. In DNA, the CDR3 is TGTGCCAGCAGTGAAGTAAGGGGGGGCGTCCTGACTTTC. The encoded protein is CASSEVRGGVLTF.

In its sample, this clonotype was seen many times. V is TRBV28 and J is TRBJ2-7; D is ambiguous. V was clipped by 6 bases and J by 6 bases, with 12 bases between them. Germline V gene sequence: CDR1 MDHEN, CDR2 SYDVKM. This CDR3 has 12 residues. CDR3 bases: TGTGCCAGCAGCACGGGTTCAGGCGAGCAGTACTTC. This codes for CASSTGSGEQYF.

This clonotype was counted many times. The chain is built from TRBV3-1 and TRBJ1-3; the D is unclear. Germline V lookup: CDR1 LGHDT, CDR2 YNNKEL (reference sequence). CDR3 length: 11 amino acids. V lost 1 base to trimming and J lost 7 bases, with 2 bases between them. The DNA of the CDR3 is TGTGCCAGCAGCCAAGCTAACACCATATATTTT. Translating gives CASSQANTIYF.

Ten or more counts support this clonotype. The V call is TRBV10-3, the J call TRBJ2-3, with a tentative D call TRBD2 (6 bases). V shed 2 bases and J shed 6 bases, with 15 bases lying between them. The CDR3 totals 15 residues. The germline CDR1 and CDR2 sequences are ENHRY and SYGVKD. CDR3 DNA: TGTGCCATCAGTGAGGGCGCGGAGGGAAGGGATACGCAGTATTTT. Its translation: CAISEGAEGRDTQYF.

This clonotype was observed a few times. The V call is TRBV6-1, the J call TRBJ2-4; D may be TRBD1 (6 bases). This CDR3 is 13 amino acids long. V was cut by 6 bases and J by 5 bases, with 11 bases left in between. Germline CDR1 is MNHNS and CDR2 is SASEGT. CDR3 amino acids: CASRQGAENIQYF. The CDR3 bases are TGTGCCAGCAGACAGGGTGCGGAAAACATTCAGTACTTC.

This clonotype was counted a single time. The V and J genes are TRBV6-5 and TRBJ1-5; TRBD1 might be the D (5 bases). V was trimmed by 2 bases and J by 6 bases, leaving 11 bases between them. CDR3 length: 14 residues. Germline CDR1 is MNHEY and CDR2 is SVGAGI. The CDR3: CASSYRQGSQPQHF. The CDR3 DNA is TGTGCCAGCAGTTACCGGCAGGGTAGTCAGCCCCAGCATTTT.

At least ten counts were recorded for this clonotype. The chain employs TRBV20-1 and TRBJ1-1; no clear D gene. Germline V gene lookup returns CDR1 DFQATT and CDR2 SNEGSKA (reference sequence). The CDR3 runs to 13 residues. Trimming pared 0 bases from V and 2 bases from J, leaving 7 bases between. The CDR3 nucleotides read TGCAGTGCTAGAGACCCAGTCAACACTGAAGCTTTCTTT. It translates to CSARDPVNTEAFF.

There are many counts of this clonotype. This chain connects TRBV6-1 to TRBJ2-5; TRBD2 agrees at 14 bases. The CDR3 spans 17 residues. With 5 bases clipped from V and 3 bases from J, the junction kept 8 bases outside the gene matches. Germline V lookup: CDR1 MNHNS, CDR2 SASEGT. The CDR3 region has the DNA TGTGCCAGCAGTACCGACCCGGGACTAGCGGGAGAAGAGACCCAGTACTTC. Amino acid sequence: CASSTDPGLAGEETQYF.

This clonotype was seen a few times. The rearrangement uses TRBV6-5 and TRBJ2-7; D might be TRBD2 (5 bases). Germline values: CDR1 MNHEY, CDR2 SVGAGI. V lost 0 bases and J 3 bases, leaving 9 bases between the germline ends. This CDR3 has 14 residues. The CDR3: CASSYSSEGYEQYF. CDR3 DNA: TGTGCCAGCAGTTACTCGAGCGAGGGCTACGAGCAGTACTTC.

The chain employs TRBV20-1 and TRBJ2-7; no clear D. The germline gives CDR1 DFQATT, CDR2 SNEGSKA (reference sequence). This CDR3 has 13 residues. V shed 4 bases and J shed 4 bases, with 14 bases lying between them. The CDR3 DNA reads TGCAGTGCTAAACCGGGCGCCGGGTACGAGCAGTACTTC. It codes for CSAKPGAGYEQYF.

Many counts were recorded for this clonotype. The V call is TRBV18, the J call TRBJ2-7, with 10 bases matching TRBD1. The CDR3 runs 16 residues. CDR1 is KGHSH, CDR2 LQKENI, per germline. V shed 0 bases and J 4 bases; nucleotides not matched to a gene: 6. CDR3 loop: CASSPPAGQGRYEQYF. As DNA, the CDR3 is TGTGCCAGCTCACCACCCGCGGGACAGGGGAGGTACGAGCAGTACTTC. Using reference TRBV18 and TRBJ2-7 for the parts outside the CDR3, the full variable domain is NAGVMQNPRHLVRRRGQEARLRCSPMKGHSHVYWYRQLPEEGLKFMVYLQKENIIDESGMPKERFSAEFPKEGPSILRIQQVVRGDSAAYFCASSPPAGQGRYEQYFGPGTRLTVT.

J is TRBJ2-3 and V is TRBV9, with 7 bases that match TRBD2. With V trimmed by 3 bases and J by 3 bases, 10 bases remained unmatched. The germline CDR1 and CDR2 sequences are SGDLS and YYNGEE. There are 16 residues in the CDR3. The CDR3 DNA reads as TGTGCCAGCAGCGCCCGGAGCGGGGAAAGTACAGATACGCAGTATTTT. Translating gives CASSARSGESTDTQYF.

This clonotype came up many times. V and J are TRBV20-1 and TRBJ1-5; tentative D call: TRBD1 (5 bases). Germline V gene data show CDR1 as DFQATT and CDR2 as SNEGSKA (reference sequence). This CDR3 region has 18 residues. V was shortened by 0 bases and J by 5 bases, with 23 bases between the two germline ends. The chain's CDR3 is CSARDVTEGAKAYQPQHF. The CDR3 nucleotides are TGCAGTGCTAGAGATGTCACGGAAGGGGCCAAGGCTTATCAGCCCCAGCATTTT.

At least ten counts were recorded for this clonotype. The chain carries TRBV5-5 and TRBJ1-1; D may be TRBD1 (5 bases). This CDR3 is built from 16 residues. Germline-derived CDR1 and CDR2 are SGHKS and YYEKEE (reference sequence). The ends were cut back, 3 bases at V and 4 bases at J, with 19 bases in the middle. The CDR3 is CASSSAGVGRGTEAFF. The CDR3 region has the DNA TGTGCCAGCAGCTCCGCGGGTGTTGGGAGGGGCACTGAAGCTTTCTTT.

V usage is TRBV6-1 and J usage is TRBJ2-3; D perhaps matches TRBD2 (6 bases). The CDR3 is 13 amino acids. V was cut by 9 bases and J by 3 bases, with 13 bases left in between. Germline CDR1 is MNHNS and CDR2 is SASEGT. The CDR3 nucleotides read TGTGCCAGTAGGGACTTCTTTACAGATACGCAGTATTTT. It yields the protein CASRDFFTDTQYF.

This chain links TRBV5-6 with TRBJ1-1, with no clear D. The V end was cut by 1 base, the J end by 9 bases, with 16 bases between. The germline V gene has CDR1 SGHDT and CDR2 YYEEEE. This CDR3 region has 14 residues. The CDR3 protein is CASSLSALKRKAFF. In DNA form, the CDR3 reads TGTGCCAGCAGCTTGTCTGCACTCAAACGGAAAGCTTTCTTT.

The chain is built from TRBV19 and TRBJ2-5; tentatively, D is TRBD1 (5 bases). The CDR3 runs to 14 residues. V shed 3 bases and J shed 3 bases, with 11 bases lying between them. Looked up from germline, CDR1 is LNHDA and CDR2 is SQIVND (reference sequence). CDR3 sequence reads: CASSIGHPKETQYF. For the CDR3, the DNA is TGTGCCAGTAGTATTGGACACCCGAAAGAGACCCAGTACTTC.

The V and J genes are TRBV5-5 and TRBJ2-2; D not certain. This CDR3 region has 12 residues. CDR1 is SGHKS, CDR2 YYEKEE, per germline (reference sequence). Trimming cost V 4 bases and J 5 bases, with 6 bases left between them. The chain's CDR3 is CASSEWTGELFF. Here the CDR3 DNA reads TGTGCCAGCAGCGAGTGGACCGGGGAGCTGTTTTTT. Variable domain in full (rest from reference TRBV5-5 and TRBJ2-2): DAGVTQSPTHLIKTRGQQVTLRCSPISGHKSVSWYQQVLGQGPQFIFQYYEKEERGRGNFPDRFSARQFPNYSSELNVNALLLGDSALYLCASSEWTGELFFGEGSRLTVL.

This clonotype was seen ten or more times. The rearrangement uses TRBV2 and TRBJ1-2; D is ambiguous. V lost 0 bases and J lost 8, with 10 bases in between. CDR3 length: 13 amino acids. Germline V gene data show CDR1 as SNHLY and CDR2 as FYNNEI. The CDR3 is CASSEARGSGYTF. CDR3 nucleotides: TGTGCCAGCAGTGAAGCGCGCGGAAGCGGCTACACCTTC.

The sample holds a few counts of this clonotype. The gene calls are TRBV29-1 and TRBJ1-3; D remains ambiguous. Trimming pared 6 bases from V and 4 bases from J, leaving 7 bases between. The CDR3 totals 11 residues. Germline V lookup: CDR1 SQVTM, CDR2 ANQGSEA. CDR3 protein: CSVRVGNTIYF. CDR3 DNA: TGCAGCGTCCGGGTAGGAAACACCATATATTTT.

This clonotype was observed many times. The chain's CDR3 is CASLVTDNYNEQFF. The CDR3 DNA is TGTGCCAGCTTAGTGACAGACAACTACAATGAGCAGTTCTTC. The chain has TRBV2 and TRBJ2-1, with D perhaps TRBD1 (5 bases). The CDR3 is 14 amino acids. V lost 8 bases and J lost 3, with 14 bases in between. Germline CDR1 reads SNHLY; CDR2 reads FYNNEI.

Ten or more counts support this clonotype. This chain connects TRBV10-3 to TRBJ1-1; D is possibly TRBD1 (5 bases). V was shortened by 8 bases and J by 3 bases, with 13 bases between the two germline ends. This CDR3 region has 13 residues. Germline CDR1 ENHRY, CDR2 SYGVKD. Written as DNA, the CDR3 is TGTGCCATCCGGGGGGATCTGGACACTGAAGCTTTCTTT. This codes for CAIRGDLDTEAFF.

This clonotype was observed a few times. The chain has TRBV6-4 and TRBJ1-5; TRBD1 agrees at 11 bases. Trimming at V came to 8 bases and at J to 7 bases, leaving 4 bases not matched to a gene. The CDR3 covers 13 residues. In germline, CDR1 is MRHNA, CDR2 SNTAGT. CDR3 bases: TGTGCCAGCCGGGACAGGGGGGAGCAGCCCCAGCATTTT. Encoded protein: CASRDRGEQPQHF.

This clonotype was observed many times. V and J are TRBV11-2 and TRBJ2-5; D might be TRBD1 (6 bases). This CDR3 has 14 residues. The ends were cut back, 3 bases at V and 2 bases at J, with 10 bases in the middle. Germline lookup yields CDR1 SGHAT and CDR2 FQNNGV. The CDR3 here is CASSFPGQQETQYF. CDR3 bases: TGTGCCAGCAGCTTCCCCGGACAGCAAGAGACCCAGTACTTC.